The subject of this entry is one TCR beta chain. Its target is not known. These data are taken from a study of beta chain features in type 1 diabetes. Study results and limitations: Whatever favoring of shorter templates PCR might show would apply equally to patients and controls. For Type 1 diabetes patients, all four CD4+ subsets carried TCRB CDR3s that were moderately but significantly shorter. Compared with healthy donors, patients appeared to share more similar naive, central memory and regulatory TCRB repertoires.

Reverse transcribing all isolated RNA meant expressed TCRB transcripts were sequenced. Each sample of naive, central memory or regulatory T cells had, on average, approximately 3.5 million reads. Produced via immunoSEQ multiplex PCR; TCRdb's table is partial and in-frame only. This sample has roughly 150,000 clones, with 7% to 10% found just once. Sequenced sample: central memory CD4+ T cells from blood. The clonotype originates from a woman aged 18-29 years in good health.

CDR3 nucleotides: TGTGCCAGCAGCTTAGTCGGGGGGGTGAGCAATCAGCCCCAGCATTTT. Translating it yields CASSLVGGVSNQPQHF. The J gene is TRBJ1-5, the V gene TRBV7-2, with D possibly matching TRBD1 (5 bases). The V and J ends lost 1 base and 1 base respectively, with 11 bases between them. This CDR3 spans 16 amino acids. Germline assignment: CDR1 SGHTA and CDR2 FQGNSA.